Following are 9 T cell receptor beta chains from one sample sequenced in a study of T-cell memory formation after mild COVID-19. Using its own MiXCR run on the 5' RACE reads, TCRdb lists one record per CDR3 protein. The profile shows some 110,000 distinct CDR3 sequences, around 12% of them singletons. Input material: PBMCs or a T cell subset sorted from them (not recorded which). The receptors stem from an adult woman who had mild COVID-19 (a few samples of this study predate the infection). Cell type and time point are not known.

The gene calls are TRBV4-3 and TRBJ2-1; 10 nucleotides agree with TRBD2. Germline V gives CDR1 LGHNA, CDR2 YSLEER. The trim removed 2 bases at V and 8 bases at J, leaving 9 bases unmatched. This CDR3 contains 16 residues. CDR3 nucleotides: TGCGCCAGCAGCCAATCCTCTAGCGGGAGCGTCTATGAGCAGTTCTTC. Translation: CASSQSSSGSVYEQFF.

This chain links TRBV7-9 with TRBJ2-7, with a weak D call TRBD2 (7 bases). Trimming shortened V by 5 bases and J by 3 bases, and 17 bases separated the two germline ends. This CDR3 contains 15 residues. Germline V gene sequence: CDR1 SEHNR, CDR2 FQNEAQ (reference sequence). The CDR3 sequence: CASSPPGGPIYEQYF. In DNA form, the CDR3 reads TGTGCCAGCAGCCCTCCCGGGGGGCCTATCTACGAGCAGTACTTC.

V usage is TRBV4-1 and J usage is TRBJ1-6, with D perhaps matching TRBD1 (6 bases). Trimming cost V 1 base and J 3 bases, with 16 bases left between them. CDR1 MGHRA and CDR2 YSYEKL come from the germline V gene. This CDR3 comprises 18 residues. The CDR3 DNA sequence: TGCGCCAGCAGCCAAGCATATCTCGAGGGGGACTATAATTCACCCCTCCACTTT. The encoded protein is CASSQAYLEGDYNSPLHF.

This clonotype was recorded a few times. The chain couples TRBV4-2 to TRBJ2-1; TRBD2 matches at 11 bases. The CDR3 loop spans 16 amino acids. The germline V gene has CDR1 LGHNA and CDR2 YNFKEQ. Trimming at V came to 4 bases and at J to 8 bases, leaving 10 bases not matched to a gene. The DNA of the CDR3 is TGTGCCAGCAGCCTGCGACTAGCGGGGACTAACGATGAGCAGTTCTTC. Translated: CASSLRLAGTNDEQFF.

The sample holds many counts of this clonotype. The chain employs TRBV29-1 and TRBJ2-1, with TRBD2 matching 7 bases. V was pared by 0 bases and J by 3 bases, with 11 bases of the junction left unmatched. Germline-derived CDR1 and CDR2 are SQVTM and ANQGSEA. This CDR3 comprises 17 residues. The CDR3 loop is CSVEDRRVAGFYNEQFF. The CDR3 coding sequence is TGCAGCGTTGAAGATAGGAGGGTAGCGGGTTTCTACAATGAGCAGTTCTTC.

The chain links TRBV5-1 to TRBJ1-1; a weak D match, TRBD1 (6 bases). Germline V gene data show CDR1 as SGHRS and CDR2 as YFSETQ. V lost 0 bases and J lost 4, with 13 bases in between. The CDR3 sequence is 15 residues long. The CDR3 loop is CASSLGDTGSTEAFF. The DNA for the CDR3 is TGCGCCAGCAGCTTGGGGGACACAGGGAGCACTGAAGCTTTCTTT.

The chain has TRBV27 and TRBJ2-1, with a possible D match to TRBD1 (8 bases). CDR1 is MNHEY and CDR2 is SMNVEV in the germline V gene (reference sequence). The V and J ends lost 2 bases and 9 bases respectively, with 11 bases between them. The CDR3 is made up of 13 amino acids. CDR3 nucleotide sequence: TGTGCCAGCAGTTTAACAGGGGGGGTTGAGCAGTTCTTC. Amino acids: CASSLTGGVEQFF.

The CDR3, as DNA: TGCAGCGTTGAGGCCAGGGGGCGCGAGCAGTACTTC. Translation: CSVEARGREQYF. This sequence joins TRBV29-1 and TRBJ2-7; 8 positions agree with TRBD1. V shed 3 bases and J 6 bases; nucleotides not matched to a gene: 4. CDR1 is SQVTM, CDR2 ANQGSEA, per germline. The CDR3 contains 12 residues.

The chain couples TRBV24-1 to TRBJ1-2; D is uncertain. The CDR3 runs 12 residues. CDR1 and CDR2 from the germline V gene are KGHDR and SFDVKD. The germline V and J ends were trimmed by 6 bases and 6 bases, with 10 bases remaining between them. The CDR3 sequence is CATSYEEHGYTF. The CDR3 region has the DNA TGTGCCACCAGTTACGAGGAACATGGCTACACCTTC.